These 23 T cell receptor beta chains were sequenced from one sample in a study of cytomegalovirus exposure and HLA in healthy donors. Vbeta (60) and Jbeta (13) primers were used in the PCR. Some clones are missing from TCRdb's copy, which holds only in-frame ones; the method was immunoSEQ multiplex PCR. This table has hundreds of thousands of clones, over 80% appearing once. Sequencing was performed on PBMCs. These receptors were taken from a man in his forties in good health and CMV-seropositive.

The chain employs TRBV30 and TRBJ2-1; the D gene is possibly TRBD1 (5 bases). Germline V gene data show CDR1 as GTSNPN and CDR2 as SVGIG (reference sequence). The CDR3 is made up of 13 amino acids. Between the trimmed V and J ends, which lost 2 bases and 6 bases, there was a span of 11 bases. Written as DNA, the CDR3 is TGTGCCTGGAGTCGTCAGGGTATCAATGAGCAGTTCTTC. Translated, it gives CAWSRQGINEQFF.

For this clone: The same CDR3 is also encoded by other DNA sequences in this sample. V gene TRBV6-6 combines with J gene TRBJ2-2; D not certain. The germline V gene has CDR1 MNHNY and CDR2 SVGAGI (reference sequence). V was shortened by 2 bases and J by 2 bases, with 6 bases between the two germline ends. The CDR3 sequence is 14 residues long. The CDR3 spells CASSYGPNTGELFF. CDR3 DNA sequence: TGTGCCAGCAGTTACGGGCCCAACACCGGGGAGCTGTTTTTT.

For this clone: One end of the junction varies from germline; a read error may be responsible. The rearrangement uses TRBV6-5 and TRBJ1-2; 7 positions agree with TRBD1. There are 11 residues in the CDR3. Germline CDR1 and CDR2: MNHEY and SVGAGI. The CDR3, as DNA: TGTGCCAGCAGTAAGGGGGCGGGACAGATCTTC. It is translated as CASSKGAGQIF.

CDR3 DNA sequence: TGTGCCTGGAGTCTTGGGGGGGCTAGGAACACTGAAGCTTTCTTT. Its protein product is CAWSLGGARNTEAFF. The V call is TRBV30, the J call TRBJ1-1, with D possibly matching TRBD1 (6 bases). From germline, CDR1 is GTSNPN and CDR2 SVGIG (reference sequence). The CDR3 has 15 amino acids. The V gene lost 2 bases and the J gene lost 1 base, with 14 bases spanning the gap.

The V and J genes are TRBV27 and TRBJ2-1; TRBD2 is a possible D gene (6 bases). The germline V gene has CDR1 MNHEY and CDR2 SMNVEV (reference sequence). This CDR3 contains 16 residues. The V and J ends lost 2 bases and 0 bases respectively, with 11 bases between them. CDR3 sequence (DNA): TGTGCCAGCAGTTTACCCGGAGGGAGCTCCTACAATGAGCAGTTCTTC. The encoded protein is CASSLPGGSSYNEQFF.

The chain links TRBV4-1 to TRBJ2-7; 7 positions agree with TRBD2. The CDR3 has 16 amino acids. Losses at the gene ends were 4 bases for V and 0 bases for J; bases not matched to a gene: 9. Germline lookup yields CDR1 MGHRA and CDR2 YSYEKL. CDR3 nucleotides: TGCGCCAGCAGCCCCGTCAGCGGGATGCCCTCCTACGAGCAGTACGTC. It translates to CASSPVSGMPSYEQYV.

This clone was detected a few times. This sequence joins TRBV30 and TRBJ1-5, with 8 bases aligning to TRBD1. The CDR3 length is 15 residues. Germline CDR1 and CDR2: GTSNPN and SVGIG (reference sequence). Trimming took 3 bases from V and 4 from J; bases not matched to a gene: 8. In nucleotides, the CDR3 is TGTGCCTGGAGGTTGACAGGGGCTTCAAATCAGCCCCAGCATTTT. Residues: CAWRLTGASNQPQHF. Looking up the rest from reference TRBV30 and TRBJ1-5 gives the full variable domain: SQTIHQWPATLVQPVGSPLSLECTVEGTSNPNLYWYRQAAGRGLQLLFYSVGIGQISSEVPQNLSASRPQDRQFILSSKKLLLSDSGFYLCAWRLTGASNQPQHFGDGTRLSIL.

The chain recombines TRBV28 with TRBJ1-2; D may be TRBD1 (5 bases). Per the germline V gene, CDR1 is MDHEN and CDR2 is SYDVKM. V was shortened by 10 bases and J by 0 bases, with 18 bases between the two germline ends. The CDR3 has 15 residues. CDR3 sequence: CATADTAWANYGYTF. In nucleotides, the CDR3 is TGTGCCACCGCGGACACTGCCTGGGCTAACTATGGCTACACCTTC.

Note on this clone: The junction departs from germline at one end; a sequencing error may be responsible. The genes are TRBV7-7 and TRBJ2-1; tentatively, D is TRBD1 (6 bases). From germline, CDR1 is SSHAT and CDR2 FNYEAQ (reference sequence). The length of the CDR3 is 15 residues. The CDR3 here is CASSLQGTSYNEQFF. In DNA, the CDR3 is TGTGCTAGCAGCTTACAGGGAACCTCCTACAATGAGCAGTTCTTC.

The chain couples TRBV7-6 to TRBJ2-5; D unclear. Germline lookup yields CDR1 SGHVS and CDR2 FNYEAQ. The CDR3 sequence is 11 residues long. V was clipped by 4 bases and J by 8 bases, with 8 bases between them. This CDR3 reads CASSSSQTQYF. CDR3 in DNA: TGTGCCAGCAGCTCGAGCCAAACCCAGTACTTC.

This chain joins TRBV11-2 and TRBJ2-7; 7 positions match TRBD2. The CDR3 has 15 residues. The germline V gene has CDR1 SGHAT and CDR2 FQNNGV. With 6 bases clipped from V and 5 bases from J, the junction kept 13 bases outside the gene matches. The CDR3 DNA is TGTGCCAGCAGTCACGAGGTGGGGGGGGAAAACGAGCAGTACTTC. As protein: CASSHEVGGENEQYF.

The V and J genes are TRBV4-2 and TRBJ2-1; no reliable D call. The CDR3 consists of 14 residues. Trimming cost V 4 bases and J 8 bases, with 15 bases left between them. Germline V gives CDR1 LGHNA, CDR2 YNFKEQ. The CDR3 sequence is CASSLKTEGDEQFF. CDR3 bases: TGTGCCAGCAGCCTTAAGACTGAAGGAGATGAGCAGTTCTTC.

The genes are TRBV5-6 and TRBJ2-5, with 7 nucleotides matching TRBD2. The CDR3 spans 13 residues. V lost 5 bases, J lost 5 bases, and 6 bases stayed unmatched. Germline V CDR1 and CDR2: SGHDT, YYEEEE. The DNA for the CDR3 is TGTGCCAGCAGTAATACGGGGGGTGAGACCCAGTACTTC. Amino acid sequence: CASSNTGGETQYF.

The J gene is TRBJ1-3, the V gene TRBV4-1; tentative D call: TRBD1 (5 bases). The germline gives CDR1 MGHRA, CDR2 YSYEKL. The CDR3 length is 13 residues. Deletions cut 1 base from V and 4 bases from J, with 5 bases between. The CDR3 sequence: CASSQGQGNTIYF. The CDR3 DNA is TGCGCCAGCAGCCAAGGACAGGGAAACACCATATATTTT.

The chain recombines TRBV10-3 with TRBJ1-5, with D hard to call. The germline V gene encodes CDR1 ENHRY and CDR2 SYGVKD. The CDR3 length is 13 residues. V lost 4 bases and J lost 4, with 8 bases in between. CDR3 amino acids: CAISADGNQPQHF. The CDR3 DNA sequence: TGTGCCATCAGTGCAGACGGGAATCAGCCCCAGCATTTT.

The rearrangement joins TRBV9 to TRBJ1-1; 7 positions agree with TRBD1. This CDR3 region has 14 residues. Germline CDR1 and CDR2: SGDLS and YYNGEE. Trimming cost V 4 bases and J 6 bases; bases outside gene matches: 9. DNA for the CDR3: TGTGCCAGCAGCTCCCGACAGGGCAACTCTGAAGCTTTCTTT. This codes for CASSSRQGNSEAFF.

The chain recombines TRBV5-1 with TRBJ2-1; weak D call: TRBD1 (6 bases). The CDR3 runs to 16 residues. Trimming left V 3 bases short and J 7 bases short, with 20 bases between. Germline CDR1 SGHRS, CDR2 YFSETQ. CDR3 sequence (DNA): TGCGCCAGCAGCTCTGCAGGGGCCACTTCCCTGAATGAGCAGTTCTTC. It yields the protein CASSSAGATSLNEQFF.

In the case of this clone: Additional DNA sequences in this sample encode the identical CDR3. The rearrangement uses TRBV27 and TRBJ1-1; TRBD1 matches 9 bases. Germline assignment: CDR1 MNHEY and CDR2 SMNVEV (reference sequence). V was clipped by 4 bases and J by 4 bases; unmatched bases: 7. The CDR3 runs to 15 residues. DNA of the CDR3: TGTGCCAGCAGTTCCCTCGGGACAGGGAGCACTGAAGCTTTCTTT. This sequence encodes CASSSLGTGSTEAFF.

V is TRBV5-4 and J is TRBJ2-7, with 11 bases lining up with TRBD2. Trimming removed 3 bases from V and 7 bases from J; junction bases left unmatched: 15. CDR1 and CDR2 (germline): SGHNT, YYREEE (reference sequence). The CDR3 is 17 residues long. CDR3 in amino acids: CASSYSLAGGPEGEQYF. DNA for the CDR3: TGTGCCAGCAGCTATAGTTTAGCGGGAGGGCCAGAGGGGGAGCAGTACTTC.

The chain employs TRBV7-9 and TRBJ1-1; TRBD1 aligns across 7 bases. The CDR3 has 15 residues. Germline CDR1 is SEHNR and CDR2 is FQNEAQ (reference sequence). V was pared by 6 bases and J by 1 base, with 8 bases of the junction left unmatched. CDR3 region: CASSLRTGSNTEAFF. The CDR3 DNA reads TGTGCCAGCAGTCTGAGGACAGGTTCGAACACTGAAGCTTTCTTT. The whole variable domain, filled in from reference TRBV7-9 and TRBJ1-1, reads DTGVSQNPRHKITKRGQNVTFRCDPISEHNRLYWYRQTLGQGPEFLTYFQNEAQLEKSRLLSDRFSAERPKGSFSTLEIQRTEQGDSAMYLCASSLRTGSNTEAFFGQGTRLTVV.

The J gene is TRBJ2-7, the V gene TRBV5-1; 11 bases are shared with TRBD2. The germline V gene has CDR1 SGHRS and CDR2 YFSETQ. CDR3 length: 15 amino acids. J was trimmed by 3 bases and V by 2 bases; bases with no gene match: 4. In nucleotides, the CDR3 is TGCGCCAGCAGCTTTCGCCTAGCGGGAGGCTACGAGCAGTACTTC. Translated, it gives CASSFRLAGGYEQYF.

The rearrangement links TRBV27 to TRBJ2-3, with D tentatively TRBD1 (6 bases). V lost 6 bases, J lost 6 bases, and 16 bases lay in between. There are 14 residues in the CDR3. The V gene's germline CDR1 is MNHEY and CDR2 SMNVEV (reference sequence). The CDR3 is CASSPYGGGDTQYF. The CDR3 DNA follows: TGTGCCAGCAGCCCTTATGGGGGCGGTGATACGCAGTATTTT.

This clone was seen a handful of times. V gene TRBV19 combines with J gene TRBJ2-1, with D possibly TRBD1 on 6 matching bases. The CDR3 consists of 16 residues. Deletions cut 5 bases from V and 0 bases from J, with 14 bases between. The germline V gene has CDR1 LNHDA and CDR2 SQIVND (reference sequence). The CDR3 DNA sequence: TGTGCCAGTAGTTCTAGGGACACCTCCTCCTACAATGAGCAGTTCTTC. Translating it yields CASSSRDTSSYNEQFF.